This T cell receptor beta chain is drawn from a study of regulatory T cells in long-lasting Graves disease (dated by TCRdb to the early 2020s). Concerning the study at large: Persistent Graves' disease meant more than 5 years of antithyroid drug treatment with TSH receptor autoantibodies that stayed positive. Persistent Graves' disease patients in the clinical cohort had taken antithyroid drugs for around 11 years on average. Persistent Graves' disease patients were compared with newly diagnosed Graves' disease patients by peripheral blood TCR sequencing and RNA sequencing. The study took place in China and was registered as a clinical trial. A total of 35 or so samples were covered by TCR sequencing, comprising around 13 persistent and approximately 20 newly diagnosed Graves' disease patients.

This clonotype was counted many times. Its antigen specificity is not known. Base qualities are not provided; no much larger clone lies one nucleotide away. CDR1 MNHEY and CDR2 SMNVEV are derived from the germline V gene (reference sequence). The CDR3, cysteine through phenylalanine, is 17 amino acids long. CDR3 DNA only is kept here, 51 bases in frame from base 1. Between the V and J ends, shortened by 3 bases and 6 bases respectively, the junction contains 18 bases. Library generation was performed with multiplex PCR. TCRdb names Illumina HiSeq 4000 as the instrument used. TCR beta libraries were built with iRepertoire HTBI primers and Arm-PCR amplification of CDR3 regions. Gel purification was performed on PCR products prior to sequencing. As for the authors' bioinformatics: Gene usage analysis of CDR3 amino acid clonotypes used the 62 TRBV and approximately 13 TRBJ segments found across samples. COPE and FqMerger were used to merge filtered high-quality paired reads into contigs. BLAST was used to align contigs to the IMGT TRBV, TRBD and TRBJ reference genes, and CDR3 was defined following IMGT. Any clonotype with a frequency above 0.1% was classified as a highly expanded clone. Repertoire diversity was measured by Shannon entropy, and V-J evenness by the Gini coefficient. Clonotypes shared by more than one individual were considered public. Using fastp at Q25 and MiXCR, TCRdb reprocessed the public reads and kept productive beta chains. Rows matching on CDR3 protein sequence are summarized as one entry with the most common DNA and genes. Clone size and V and J calls follow TCRdb, not the original study. Recorded for this sample are roughly 400,000 distinct CDR3 sequences; 20% to 25% of them occurred a single time. Of the sample, approximately 15% falls within the top ten clones.

The intended sense of this specimen's time point label: persistent/refractory GD, antithyroid drugs over 5 years with positive TRAb. For both TCR sequencing and RNA sequencing, RNA was extracted from PBMCs using TRIzol. Graves' disease was diagnosed according to American Thyroid Association guidelines. The patients came from an endocrinology department in Xi'an, China. Each patient gave 8.5 to 9.5 milliliters of peripheral blood, collected in an EDTA anticoagulant tube. Ficoll Paque Plus density gradient separation was used to isolate PBMCs, and no additional T cell sorting was done. An Agilent 2100 Bioanalyzer and agarose gel were used to assess RNA quality, and a NanoDrop 2000 was used to measure RNA concentration. Study-level results and caveats: A larger number of public clonotypes was shared among persistent patients (approximately 3,000) than among newly diagnosed patients (roughly 1,000). Sequencing and analysis were restricted to the TCR beta chain. The study examined only peripheral blood because the primary lesion, thyroid tissue, could not be accessed. Persistent Graves' disease patients showed lower TCR Shannon entropy and fewer highly expanded clones than newly diagnosed patients, suggesting clonal expansion. Preferential use of TRBV28, TRBJ1-2 and TRBJ2-5 was observed in persistent disease, whereas TRBV20-1 and TRBJ2-1 were favored in newly diagnosed disease. The authors noted that the small sample size was a limitation that may lower accuracy.

The sequencing here drew on peripheral blood mononuclear cells (PBMCs), taken when the disease was refractory, from a patient treated with antithyroid drugs. The rearrangement combines TRBV27 with TRBJ1-6; confidence is insufficient to name the D gene. This clonotype originated in a female donor with Graves disease. The nucleotide sequence reads TGTGCCAGCAGTTTGAATCCTCCGTCCTGGATTAATTCACCCCTCCACTTT. This translates into CASSLNPPSWINSPLHF.